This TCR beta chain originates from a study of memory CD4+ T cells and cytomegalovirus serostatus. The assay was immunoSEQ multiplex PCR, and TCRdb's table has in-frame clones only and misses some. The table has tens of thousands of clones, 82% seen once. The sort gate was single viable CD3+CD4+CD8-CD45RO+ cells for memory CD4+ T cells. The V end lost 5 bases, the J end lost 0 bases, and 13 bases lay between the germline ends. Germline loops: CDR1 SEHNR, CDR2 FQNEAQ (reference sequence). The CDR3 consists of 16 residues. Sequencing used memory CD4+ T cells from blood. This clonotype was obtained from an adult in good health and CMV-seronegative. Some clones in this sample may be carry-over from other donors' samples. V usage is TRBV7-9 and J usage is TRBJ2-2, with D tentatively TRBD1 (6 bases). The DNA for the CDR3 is TGTGCCAGCAGCATACAGGGTGTCGCGAACACCGGGGAGCTGTTTTTT. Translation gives CASSIQGVANTGELFF.